This passage covers 25 T cell receptor beta chains from one sample sequenced in a study of T cell changes during pregnancy in multiple sclerosis. Assay: immunoSEQ multiplex PCR; the TCRdb copy retains only in-frame clones and omits some. Here the sample spans about 32,000 clones, 90% to 95% being singletons. This sample comprised CD8+ T cells from peripheral blood mononuclear cells, obtained in the second trimester of pregnancy. The receptors shown here come from a female donor in good health, enrolled as a control in a pregnancy study.

The rearrangement links TRBV6-4 to TRBJ2-1; 8 bases agree with TRBD2. The CDR3 consists of 16 residues. Germline V gene sequence: CDR1 MRHNA, CDR2 SNTAGT. J was trimmed by 0 bases and V by 0 bases; bases with no gene match: 1. In DNA form, the CDR3 reads TGTGCCAGCAGTGACTCCGGGACTAGCTCCTACAATGAGCAGTTCTTC. Its protein is CASSDSGTSSYNEQFF.

V usage is TRBV7-8 and J usage is TRBJ2-1, with TRBD2 identical over 10 bases. The CDR3 spans 17 residues. V dropped 5 bases and J dropped 2; count of bases not matched to a gene: 9. CDR1 and CDR2 from the germline V gene are SGHVS and FQNEAQ. The CDR3 loop reads CASSKQMGLAPYNEQFF. The DNA of the CDR3 is TGTGCCAGCAGCAAGCAGATGGGACTAGCGCCCTACAATGAGCAGTTCTTC.

This clone was observed a single time. The rearrangement joins TRBV6-5 to TRBJ1-1; possible D gene TRBD1, 5 bases. Germline V gene data show CDR1 as MNHEY and CDR2 as SVGAGI. The CDR3 is made up of 13 amino acids. Trimming removed 4 bases from V and 3 bases from J, with 9 bases in between. In DNA, the CDR3 is TGTGCCAGCAGTTTCGGAGGGGACACTGAAGCTTTCTTT. Protein: CASSFGGDTEAFF.

The genes are TRBV7-3 and TRBJ2-5; 14 bases agree with TRBD2. The CDR3 is made up of 15 amino acids. Germline V gene lookup returns CDR1 SGHTA and CDR2 FQGTGA. V lost 6 bases and J lost 4; bases outside the gene matches: 4. DNA for the CDR3: TGTGCCAGCAGTCAGACTAGCGGGGGGGGAGAGACCCAGTACTTC. Translated: CASSQTSGGGETQYF. Complete variable domain (other parts from reference TRBV7-3 and TRBJ2-5): GAGVSQTPSNKVTEKGKYVELRCDPISGHTALYWYRQSLGQGPEFLIYFQGTGAADDSGLPNDRFFAVRPEGSVSTLKIQRTERGDSAVYLCASSQTSGGGETQYFGPGTRLLVL.

The V call is TRBV6-6, the J call TRBJ1-6; D is undetermined. This CDR3 is built from 13 residues. V was cut by 6 bases and J by 8 bases, with 11 bases left in between. Germline lookup yields CDR1 MNHNY and CDR2 SVGAGI (reference sequence). CDR3 nucleotide sequence: TGTGCCAGCAGCCCGGTTTTTGATTCACCCCTCCACTTT. Its translation is CASSPVFDSPLHF.

This chain joins TRBV9 and TRBJ2-1; 9 positions agree with TRBD2. The CDR3 has 16 amino acids. V was clipped by 4 bases and J by 6 bases; unmatched bases: 11. Germline CDR1 is SGDLS and CDR2 is YYNGEE. CDR3 region: CASSPSPGGGANEQFF. The CDR3 DNA reads as TGTGCCAGCAGCCCCAGCCCTGGCGGGGGGGCCAATGAGCAGTTCTTC.

The V and J genes are TRBV28 and TRBJ1-4; TRBD1 matches at 8 bases. V gave up 6 bases and J gave up 1 base; unmatched junction bases: 4. The CDR3 runs 15 residues. From germline, CDR1 is MDHEN and CDR2 SYDVKM. The CDR3 protein is CASSTGGETNEKLFF. The CDR3 DNA reads TGTGCCAGCAGCACAGGGGGGGAAACTAATGAAAAACTGTTTTTT.

Only one count was recorded for this clone. V and J are TRBV19 and TRBJ1-2; D unclear. Germline CDR1 is LNHDA and CDR2 is SQIVND (reference sequence). The V end lost 1 base, the J end lost 0 bases, and 9 bases lay between the germline ends. The CDR3 totals 15 residues. The CDR3 region is CASSIAAGTNYGYTF. The CDR3 DNA reads TGTGCCAGTAGTATAGCGGCAGGAACTAACTATGGCTACACCTTC. The full variable domain, its missing parts supplied by reference TRBV19 and TRBJ1-2, is DGGITQSPKYLFRKEGQNVTLSCEQNLNHDAMYWYRQDPGQGLRLIYYSQIVNDFQKGDIAEGYSVSREKKESFPLTVTSAQKNPTAFYLCASSIAAGTNYGYTFGSGTRLTVV.

The J gene is TRBJ1-6, the V gene TRBV10-3; 12 positions match TRBD1. The CDR3 has 15 amino acids. With 6 bases clipped from V and 10 bases from J, the junction kept 7 bases outside the gene matches. The V gene's germline CDR1 is ENHRY and CDR2 SYGVKD. CDR3 sequence reads: CAISPGQGAGSPLHF. The DNA of the CDR3 is TGTGCCATCAGCCCGGGACAGGGGGCAGGATCACCCCTCCACTTT.

The genes are TRBV6-5 and TRBJ2-5; maybe TRBD1 (7 bases). CDR3 length: 13 residues. Germline CDR1 is MNHEY and CDR2 is SVGAGI. V was clipped by 6 bases and J by 5 bases, with 13 bases between them. The CDR3 nucleotides are TGTGCCAGCAGGGCAGGGGGGTGGGAGACCCAGTACTTC. This encodes CASRAGGWETQYF.

CDR3 sequence reads: CASNDGAPLNTEAFF. Here the CDR3 DNA reads TGTGCCAGTAACGATGGGGCGCCTTTGAACACTGAAGCTTTCTTT. This chain joins TRBV19 and TRBJ1-1, with a tentative D call TRBD1 (5 bases). Germline V CDR1 and CDR2: LNHDA, SQIVND (reference sequence). The CDR3 length is 15 residues. Trimming left V 7 bases short and J 0 bases short, with 15 bases between.

The CDR3 sequence: CASKRGQGTMNTEAFF. The CDR3, as DNA: TGCGCCAGCAAAAGAGGACAGGGGACTATGAACACTGAAGCTTTCTTT. This rearrangement joins TRBV10-2 to TRBJ1-1; 9 nucleotides agree with TRBD1. This CDR3 contains 16 residues. Germline V gene lookup returns CDR1 WSHSY and CDR2 SAAADI. Germline trimming cut 7 bases from V and 0 bases from J; bases unmatched to any gene: 9.

This chain joins TRBV7-9 and TRBJ1-5, with D perhaps matching TRBD1 (6 bases). The CDR3 contains 19 residues. Germline V gene data show CDR1 as SEHNR and CDR2 as FQNEAQ (reference sequence). Trimming pared 2 bases from V and 0 bases from J, leaving 20 bases between. The CDR3 nucleotides read TGTGCCAGCAGCTTAATGAGAAGACAGGAAAATTATAGCAATCAGCCCCAGCATTTT. Translating gives CASSLMRRQENYSNQPQHF. The whole variable domain, remainder taken from reference TRBV7-9 and TRBJ1-5, is DTGVSQNPRHKITKRGQNVTFRCDPISEHNRLYWYRQTLGQGPEFLTYFQNEAQLEKSRLLSDRFSAERPKGSFSTLEIQRTEQGDSAMYLCASSLMRRQENYSNQPQHFGDGTRLSIL.

The chain employs TRBV27 and TRBJ2-5; 11 bases are a match to TRBD2. V lost 5 bases and J lost 4; bases outside the gene matches: 3. Germline V gene lookup returns CDR1 MNHEY and CDR2 SMNVEV (reference sequence). The CDR3 runs 14 residues. DNA for the CDR3: TGTGCCAGCAGTCTTACTAGCGGGGGAGAGACCCAGTACTTC. It yields the protein CASSLTSGGETQYF.

The rearrangement joins TRBV6-1 to TRBJ2-1; 7 nucleotides align to TRBD1. Germline CDR1 and CDR2: MNHNS and SASEGT. This CDR3 has 14 residues. V lost 5 bases to trimming and J lost 5 bases; unmatched junction nucleotides: 6. CDR3 coding DNA: TGTGCCAGCAGTCGATGGGACAGCCACAATGAGCAGTTCTTC. Its translation is CASSRWDSHNEQFF.

This clone appeared once. V and J are TRBV27 and TRBJ1-2; D is perhaps TRBD1 (5 bases). The germline CDR1 and CDR2 sequences are MNHEY and SMNVEV (reference sequence). This CDR3 region has 14 residues. The germline V and J ends were trimmed by 2 bases and 6 bases, with 13 bases remaining between them. The CDR3: CASSLQGVHDGYTF. Here the CDR3 DNA reads TGTGCCAGCAGTTTACAGGGTGTACACGATGGCTACACCTTC.

The rearrangement links TRBV14 to TRBJ1-1, with 9 bases identical to TRBD1. The CDR3 extends over 16 amino acids. Losses at the gene ends were 0 bases for V and 3 bases for J; bases not matched to a gene: 5. The germline CDR1 and CDR2 sequences are SGHDN and FVKESK. CDR3 residues: CASSQEGRQGDTEAFF. The CDR3 DNA reads as TGTGCCAGCAGCCAAGAAGGTAGACAGGGGGACACTGAAGCTTTCTTT. The complete variable domain, with remaining parts taken from reference TRBV14 and TRBJ1-1, reads EAGVTQFPSHSVIEKGQTVTLRCDPISGHDNLYWYRRVMGKEIKFLLHFVKESKQDESGMPNNRFLAERTGGTYSTLKVQPAELEDSGVYFCASSQEGRQGDTEAFFGQGTRLTVV.

V usage is TRBV14 and J usage is TRBJ2-7; 7 positions match TRBD1. The J segment lost 6 bases and the V segment lost 1 base, leaving 9 bases of the junction unmatched. The CDR3 sequence is 15 residues long. Germline V gene data show CDR1 as SGHDN and CDR2 as FVKESK. CDR3 coding DNA: TGTGCCAGCAGCCAAGTTGGGCAGGGGGTATTCGAGCAGTACTTC. Residues: CASSQVGQGVFEQYF.

The V call is TRBV6-5, the J call TRBJ2-1; 10 positions agree with TRBD1. After removal of 7 bases from V and 7 bases from J, the junction contained 10 bases not matched to a gene. The CDR3 contains 15 residues. In germline, CDR1 is MNHEY, CDR2 SVGAGI. CDR3 coding DNA: TGTGCCAGCAAGGGTGGGACAGGGGTCGGGAATGAGCAGTTCTTC. Translated: CASKGGTGVGNEQFF.

V gene TRBV4-3 combines with J gene TRBJ1-6; D is perhaps TRBD1 (5 bases). From germline, CDR1 is LGHNA and CDR2 YSLEER. V was clipped by 0 bases and J by 5 bases, with 11 bases between them. CDR3 size: 16 residues. The CDR3 region has the DNA TGCGCCAGCAGCCAAGATCGATCAGGGAATAATTCACCCCTCCACTTT. It specifies CASSQDRSGNNSPLHF.

This sequence joins TRBV7-2 and TRBJ1-5; D gene uncertain. The CDR3 has 16 amino acids. With 5 bases removed from V and 2 bases from J, the gap between germline ends came to 16 bases. Germline V CDR1 and CDR2: SGHTA, FQGNSA. CDR3 sequence (DNA): TGTGCCAGCAGCACGGGTCCTCTCGAGGGCAATCAGCCCCAGCATTTT. Protein sequence: CASSTGPLEGNQPQHF.

This clone has a single count. The J gene is TRBJ2-5, the V gene TRBV7-2, with TRBD2 matching 10 bases. The CDR3 runs 16 residues. V gave up 3 bases and J gave up 1 base; unmatched junction bases: 5. Germline V lookup: CDR1 SGHTA, CDR2 FQGNSA. The CDR3 nucleotides read TGTGCCAGCAGCTTTGGGCTAGCGGGGGTCCAAGAGACCCAGTACTTC. Translating gives CASSFGLAGVQETQYF.

V usage is TRBV11-1 and J usage is TRBJ1-4, with 9 nucleotides matching TRBD1. CDR1 and CDR2 (germline): SGHAT, FQDESV (reference sequence). J gave up 11 bases and V 5 bases, and 3 bases lay outside the gene matches. This CDR3 is built from 12 residues. Here the CDR3 reads CASSLDRGKLFF. The CDR3 region has the DNA TGTGCCAGCAGCCTGGACAGGGGCAAACTGTTTTTT.

Here the CDR3 DNA reads TGTGCAAGTCGCTTAAACAGCGGGGGCTACACCTTC. It is translated as CASRLNSGGYTF. The chain joins TRBV12-2 to TRBJ1-2. TRBV12-2 is recorded as a pseudogene. CDR3 length equals 12 residues.

The chain recombines TRBV7-9 with TRBJ1-5; D is ambiguous. CDR3 size: 14 residues. Germline CDR1 reads SEHNR; CDR2 reads FQNEAQ (reference sequence). The V end lost 2 bases, the J end lost 4 bases, and 9 bases lay between the germline ends. CDR3 in amino acids: CASSLSPGNQPQHF. The CDR3 coding sequence is TGTGCCAGCAGCTTATCGCCGGGGAATCAGCCCCAGCATTTT.